Below, 23 T cell receptor beta chains from the same sample are listed, as sequenced in a study of identical twins. Each CDR3 protein is one row after TCRdb ran MiXCR on the 5' RACE reads. The sample contains 200,000 to 300,000 distinct CDR3 sequences, about 10% of which appear only once. Sample: memory T cells sorted from blood. The receptors were gathered from a man aged 45-65 years in good health.

This clonotype was found a few times. This chain joins TRBV5-6 and TRBJ1-2; 7 positions match TRBD1. The V gene end was trimmed by 4 bases and the J gene end by 5 bases; junction bases not matched to a gene: 5. This CDR3 is 13 amino acids long. The V gene's germline CDR1 is SGHDT and CDR2 YYEEEE. In nucleotides, the CDR3 is TGTGCCAGCAGCAGCTTACAGGGGTATGGCTACACCTTC. Translated: CASSSLQGYGYTF.

This clonotype was recorded a few times. The chain combines TRBV3-1 with TRBJ2-1, with D possibly called TRBD1 or TRBD2 (5 bases each). Germline CDR1 reads LGHDT; CDR2 reads YNNKEL (reference sequence). Trimming removed 7 bases at V and 5 bases at J, with 12 bases between. The CDR3 extends over 13 amino acids. The CDR3 sequence is CASNRRTDNEQFF. Here the CDR3 DNA reads TGTGCCAGCAACAGGAGGACTGACAATGAGCAGTTCTTC.

This chain joins TRBV19 and TRBJ2-7; the D is unclear. This CDR3 region has 10 residues. CDR1 LNHDA and CDR2 SQIVND come from the germline V gene (reference sequence). V lost 9 bases to trimming and J lost 7 bases, with 10 bases between them. This CDR3 is CARPLREQYF. For the CDR3, the DNA is TGTGCCAGACCCCTCCGGGAGCAGTACTTC.

This clonotype turned up a few times. V usage is TRBV6-1 and J usage is TRBJ2-6; D call uncertain. The germline gives CDR1 MNHNS, CDR2 SASEGT. V lost 5 bases and J lost 9, with 14 bases in between. This CDR3 comprises 14 residues. In nucleotides, the CDR3 is TGTGCCAGCAGTAGCAAGTGGGCGGTCAACGTCCTGACTTTC. This gives the protein CASSSKWAVNVLTF.

In this sample, this clonotype turned up a few times. The rearrangement joins TRBV5-5 to TRBJ2-7; the D gene could be TRBD1 or TRBD2 (5 bases each). CDR3 length equals 12 residues. V shed 4 bases and J shed 5 bases, with 10 bases lying between them. CDR1 and CDR2 (germline): SGHKS, YYEKEE (reference sequence). The CDR3 is CASSPPGHEQYF. Written as DNA, the CDR3 is TGTGCCAGCAGCCCCCCGGGGCACGAGCAGTACTTC.

The chain uses TRBV3-1 and TRBJ2-5; 7 positions agree with TRBD2. The CDR3 has 13 amino acids. Germline trimming cut 7 bases from V and 1 base from J; bases unmatched to any gene: 3. The germline CDR1 and CDR2 sequences are LGHDT and YNNKEL (reference sequence). CDR3 bases: TGTGCCAGCACCCCTAGCGGCCAAGAGACCCAGTACTTC. It codes for CASTPSGQETQYF.

This clonotype was counted only a few times. The V call is TRBV20-1, the J call TRBJ2-3; 10 nucleotides align to TRBD2. CDR3 length equals 16 residues. The J segment lost 5 bases and the V segment lost 1 base, leaving 9 bases of the junction unmatched. The germline CDR1 and CDR2 sequences are DFQATT and SNEGSKA (reference sequence). CDR3 coding DNA: TGCAGTGCTAGAGTACTAGCGGGAAAAAGAGGAGATACGCAGTATTTT. Amino acid sequence: CSARVLAGKRGDTQYF.

At least ten counts were recorded for this clonotype. The chain links TRBV3-1 to TRBJ2-7; D may be TRBD1 (6 bases). CDR3 length: 15 amino acids. V was cut by 1 base and J by 4 bases, with 14 bases left in between. Germline CDR1 reads LGHDT; CDR2 reads YNNKEL (reference sequence). CDR3 coding DNA: TGTGCCAGCAGCCAAGGAACTGGGGGCATGTACGAGCAGTACTTC. Amino acids: CASSQGTGGMYEQYF.

CDR3 coding DNA: TGTGCCAGCAGCCGGGACGGACTAGCGGGGGGTGGTTTGGAGCTGTTTTTT. Translating it yields CASSRDGLAGGGLELFF. This chain links TRBV5-4 with TRBJ2-2; 14 nucleotides align to TRBD2. Germline trimming cut 4 bases from V and 10 bases from J; bases unmatched to any gene: 12. CDR1 is SGHNT, CDR2 YYREEE, per germline (reference sequence). This CDR3 spans 17 amino acids.

This clonotype showed up many times. The chain uses TRBV5-1 and TRBJ2-7; 7 nucleotides match TRBD1. The CDR3 loop spans 15 amino acids. V trimming: 4 bases; J trimming: 2 bases; junction bases outside the gene matches: 9. Germline-derived CDR1 and CDR2 are SGHRS and YFSETQ. The CDR3, as DNA: TGCGCCAGCAGCGACGAGGGACAGTTCACCTACGAGCAGTACTTC. It encodes CASSDEGQFTYEQYF.

This clonotype was found a few times. This sequence joins TRBV20-1 and TRBJ2-1; no clear D. This CDR3 is 14 amino acids long. V lost 2 bases, J lost 2 bases, and 10 bases lay in between. Germline CDR1 DFQATT, CDR2 SNEGSKA (reference sequence). In nucleotides, the CDR3 is TGCAGTGCTAGACCCGCGGTTACCTACAATGAGCAGTTCTTC. Its translation is CSARPAVTYNEQFF.

The chain links TRBV9 to TRBJ2-3; 13 bases map to TRBD2. The V gene end was trimmed by 3 bases and the J gene end by 2 bases; junction bases not matched to a gene: 6. This CDR3 region has 17 residues. The germline gives CDR1 SGDLS, CDR2 YYNGEE. The DNA of the CDR3 is TGTGCCAGCAGCGCAGGGACTAGCGGGACCAACACAGATACGCAGTATTTT. Its translation is CASSAGTSGTNTDTQYF.

This clonotype has a count of ten or more. CDR3 amino acids: CASSDRPLDEKLFF. CDR3 bases: TGTGCCAGCAGCGATAGACCTCTCGATGAAAAACTGTTTTTT. This chain joins TRBV12-3 or TRBV12-4 and TRBJ1-4; no clear D gene. The CDR3 contains 14 residues. Trimming pared 6 bases from V and 6 bases from J, leaving 14 bases between.

This clonotype occurred many times. The CDR3 nucleotides read TGCGCCAGCAGCCAAGATTACAGGGTGTGGGGCAAAAACATTCAGTACTTC. Protein sequence: CASSQDYRVWGKNIQYF. The chain is built from TRBV4-3 and TRBJ2-4, with a weak D call TRBD1 (6 bases). CDR3 size: 17 residues. Germline lookup yields CDR1 LGHNA and CDR2 YSLEER. V dropped 0 bases and J dropped 3 bases, with 15 bases sitting between them.

V and J are TRBV7-9 and TRBJ1-2, with D uncertain. This CDR3 is 13 amino acids long. Germline loops: CDR1 SEHNR, CDR2 FQNEAQ (reference sequence). Trimming removed 5 bases at V and 7 bases at J, with 14 bases between. CDR3 region: CASSDRTWGGYTF. The CDR3 region has the DNA TGTGCCAGCAGCGACCGGACGTGGGGTGGCTACACCTTC.

The genes are TRBV7-2 and TRBJ1-2; possible D gene TRBD1, 6 bases. The CDR3 extends over 14 amino acids. The germline gives CDR1 SGHTA, CDR2 FQGNSA. The V and J ends lost 5 bases and 4 bases respectively, with 14 bases between them. The DNA for the CDR3 is TGTGCCAGCAGCCACGGTGGACAGTTCTATGGCTACACCTTC. Amino acids: CASSHGGQFYGYTF.

This clonotype showed up many times. The chain carries TRBV6-1 and TRBJ1-5; the match to TRBD1 covers 9 bases. Trimming took 8 bases from V and 2 from J; bases not matched to a gene: 4. CDR1 is MNHNS and CDR2 is SASEGT in the germline V gene. The length of the CDR3 is 14 residues. For the CDR3, the DNA is TGTGCCAGCTCGGACAGGGGTGGCAATCAGCCCCAGCATTTT. Residues: CASSDRGGNQPQHF.

At least ten counts were recorded for this clonotype. The genes are TRBV11-2 and TRBJ2-1, with D possibly matching TRBD2 (5 bases). This CDR3 is 13 amino acids long. CDR1 and CDR2 (germline): SGHAT, FQNNGV. Deletions cut 1 base from V and 10 bases from J, with 11 bases between. The CDR3 reads CASSLVGMREQFF. CDR3 sequence (DNA): TGTGCCAGCAGCTTAGTCGGGATGCGGGAGCAGTTCTTC.

This clonotype appeared many times. The V and J genes are TRBV28 and TRBJ2-1, with D maybe TRBD2 (7 bases). This CDR3 has 15 residues. Trimming removed 1 base from V and 4 bases from J, with 11 bases in between. Germline V gene lookup returns CDR1 MDHEN and CDR2 SYDVKM. For the CDR3, the DNA is TGTGCCAGCAGTTTATTCGGGGGGCGATACAATGAGCAGTTCTTC. It yields the protein CASSLFGGRYNEQFF.

This clonotype was seen a few times. The chain employs TRBV12-5 and TRBJ2-3; no firm D call. The V end was cut by 5 bases, the J end by 5 bases, with 11 bases between. This CDR3 region has 13 residues. Looked up from germline, CDR1 is LGHNT and CDR2 is FRNRAP. The CDR3 sequence is CASGPDHGDTQYF. The CDR3 coding sequence is TGTGCTAGTGGTCCCGATCACGGAGATACGCAGTATTTT. Full variable domain (missing parts from reference TRBV12-5 and TRBJ2-3): DARVTQTPRHKVTEMGQEVTMRCQPILGHNTVFWYRQTMMQGLELLAYFRNRAPLDDSGMPKDRFSAEMPDATLATLKIQPSEPRDSAVYFCASGPDHGDTQYFGPGTRLTVL.

There are many counts of this clonotype. This sequence joins TRBV11-2 and TRBJ2-1; D perhaps matches TRBD2 (6 bases). Germline V gene lookup returns CDR1 SGHAT and CDR2 FQNNGV. The CDR3 consists of 14 residues. V was trimmed by 5 bases and J by 7 bases, leaving 15 bases between them. The CDR3 loop is CASSRSYGGNEQFF. DNA of the CDR3: TGTGCCAGCAGCCGCTCCTACGGGGGTAATGAGCAGTTCTTC.

This chain connects TRBV28 to TRBJ2-1; D is ambiguous. The CDR3 length is 13 residues. The germline CDR1 and CDR2 sequences are MDHEN and SYDVKM. V shed 6 bases and J shed 0 bases, with 6 bases lying between them. In DNA, the CDR3 is TGTGCCAGCAGGCTTGACTCCTACAATGAGCAGTTCTTC. Translated: CASRLDSYNEQFF.

There are a few counts of this clonotype. This chain connects TRBV20-1 to TRBJ2-1; 8 nucleotides match TRBD2. In germline, CDR1 is DFQATT, CDR2 SNEGSKA (reference sequence). J gave up 10 bases and V 0 bases, and 11 bases lay outside the gene matches. This CDR3 has 15 residues. The CDR3 DNA reads as TGCAGTGCTAGAGATGGTCGTCGGGGGGGCCGGGAGCAGTTCTTC. Translated, it gives CSARDGRRGGREQFF.